These 5 T cell receptor beta chains originate from one sample sequenced in a study of post-analysis software for immune sequencing data. Study conclusions and caveats: In patients, TRBV5-6, TRBV5-1 and TRBV20-1 belonged to roughly five TRBV segments found more frequently than in controls.

Incorporated into the TCR beta cDNA libraries were unique molecular identifiers, which served to reduce PCR and sequencing biases. TCRdb independently ran MiXCR on the PCR reads; one entry per CDR3 protein. The sample includes around 200,000 distinct CDR3 sequences, 29% of them seen just once. For these TCRs, the target antigens are not known. The material sequenced was blood. Every receptor here comes from a girl under 18 with multiple sclerosis.

Regarding this clonotype: A much larger clone is a single base away; this may be a read error. J is TRBJ1-5 and V is TRBV20-1; D is unclear. The germline V and J ends were trimmed by 5 bases and 1 base, with 15 bases remaining between them. Germline V lookup: CDR1 DFQATT, CDR2 SNEGSKA (reference sequence). This CDR3 has 15 amino acids. The CDR3 protein is CSASAGIESNQPQHF. CDR3 nucleotide sequence: TGCAGTGCTTCTGCGGGGATAGAGAGCAATCAGCCCCAGCATTTT.

This clonotype was seen ten or more times. The chain is built from TRBV25-1 and TRBJ1-2; D call uncertain. Trimming cost V 2 bases and J 8 bases, with 9 bases left between them. Germline lookup yields CDR1 MGHDK and CDR2 SYGVNS. The CDR3 consists of 12 residues. CDR3 DNA sequence: TGTGCCAGCAGTGAAATCGTGGGGGGCTACACCTTC. Translation gives CASSEIVGGYTF.

This rearrangement joins TRBV27 to TRBJ1-2; D not certain. This CDR3 region has 13 residues. Germline V gene lookup returns CDR1 MNHEY and CDR2 SMNVEV (reference sequence). Trimming stripped 6 bases from V and 8 bases from J, with 16 bases between. The CDR3 DNA sequence: TGTGCCAGCAGCCCACGGGGTTCGTGGGGCTACACCTTC. This encodes CASSPRGSWGYTF.

This rearrangement joins TRBV7-6 to TRBJ2-7; D is perhaps TRBD2 (6 bases). Trimming stripped 0 bases from V and 4 bases from J, with 16 bases between. The CDR3 runs to 16 residues. Germline CDR1 reads SGHVS; CDR2 reads FNYEAQ. The CDR3 reads CASSLAGRGVFYEQYF. DNA for the CDR3: TGTGCCAGCAGCTTAGCGGGGCGGGGAGTCTTTTACGAGCAGTACTTC.

J is TRBJ2-2 and V is TRBV12-3 or TRBV12-4; TRBD1 or TRBD2 may be the D gene (6 bases each). This CDR3 has 14 amino acids. The V gene lost 4 bases and the J gene lost 5 bases, with 11 bases spanning the gap. CDR3 amino acids: CASSSRGPTGELFF. In nucleotides, the CDR3 is TGTGCCAGCAGTTCACGGGGGCCTACCGGGGAGCTGTTTTTT.